This TCR beta chain was found in a study of cytomegalovirus exposure and HLA in healthy donors. Germline lookup yields CDR1 MGHDK and CDR2 SYGVNS. With 4 bases removed from V and 0 bases from J, the gap between germline ends came to 6 bases. This CDR3 comprises 13 residues. PCR used 60 Vbeta primers and 13 Jbeta primers. The protocol was immunoSEQ multiplex PCR, while the TCRdb copy is restricted to in-frame clones and leaves out a portion. The sample shows roughly 150,000 clones, 80% of them seen only once. Material: PBMCs. The chain links TRBV25-1 to TRBJ1-2; D not resolved. The receptor comes from a woman in her thirties or forties in good health and CMV-seronegative. CDR3 DNA sequence: TGTGCCAGCAGTGTAGCAGCTAACTATGGCTACACCTTC. Protein: CASSVAANYGYTF.